The rows below give T cell receptor beta chains drawn from one sample of a study of T-cell memory formation after mild COVID-19. From the 5' RACE reads, TCRdb called clonotypes with MiXCR, one entry per CDR3 protein. Of tens of thousands of distinct CDR3 sequences in the sample, roughly 15% were seen once. Sequencing input: PBMCs or a T cell subset sorted from them (not recorded which). Source of these receptors: a man between 18 and 29 years old who had mild COVID-19 (a few samples of this study predate the infection). Cell type and time point are not known. The CDR3 runs from the conserved cysteine through the conserved F or W.

TRBJ2-1,TRBV10-3,CAISPDQIGYNEQFF
TRBJ1-5,TRBV4-3,CASSPSPGNQPQHF
TRBJ1-5,TRBV9,CASSSRNRDSNQPQHF
TRBJ1-2,TRBV5-4,CASSSPGTGHGYTF
TRBJ1-3,TRBV4-3,CASSQDVGHTIYF
TRBJ1-2,TRBV27,CASSFPGGYGYTF
TRBJ2-7,TRBV27,CASSRGNTYYEQYF
TRBJ2-1,TRBV6-1,CASRGLAGGSSYNEQFF
TRBJ1-1,TRBV7-9,CASTPYGPEAFF
TRBJ2-1,TRBV5-3,CARSLWYDEQFF
TRBJ1-2,TRBV23-1,CASSRWDRDVGGYTF
TRBJ1-1,TRBV6-5,CASSPGQSYTEAFF
TRBJ2-5,TRBV7-9,CASSLAPGPSETQYF
TRBJ2-1,TRBV12-3/TRBV12-4,CASTERGGINEQFF
TRBJ2-5,TRBV6-5,CASSRVPDRFQQTQYF
TRBJ2-3,TRBV4-1,CASSQAVVFLRADTQYF
TRBJ1-1,TRBV7-6,CASSLAGGIAEAFF
TRBJ1-6,TRBV3-1,CASSQDGRGAVYNSPLHF
TRBJ2-1,TRBV9,CASSLAESYNEQFF
TRBJ2-3,TRBV5-1,CASSLVGVVTDTQYF
TRBJ2-4,TRBV21-1,CASSLPKYRDSGIIQYF
TRBJ2-7,TRBV4-3,CASSQEGQGSHEQYF
TRBJ2-7,TRBV7-9,CASSPRRTGAYEQYF
TRBJ1-5,TRBV4-1,CASSQARGGNQPQHF
TRBJ1-2,TRBV7-2,CASSLTWTGNYGYTF
TRBJ2-7,TRBV7-9,CASSFGDEQYF
TRBJ2-4,TRBV5-1,CASSSDSVRTKNIQYF
TRBJ2-6,TRBV12-3/TRBV12-4,CASSSLVSGANVLTF
TRBJ1-2,TRBV7-9,CASSNRTGTHNYGYTF
TRBJ2-3,TRBV4-1,CASSPLAVGLGAVDTQYF
TRBJ1-2,TRBV4-2,CASSPGVNYGYTF
TRBJ2-1,TRBV5-1,CASSLAPGDRNNEQFF
TRBJ1-2,TRBV7-9,CASSLARDRRWSGYTF